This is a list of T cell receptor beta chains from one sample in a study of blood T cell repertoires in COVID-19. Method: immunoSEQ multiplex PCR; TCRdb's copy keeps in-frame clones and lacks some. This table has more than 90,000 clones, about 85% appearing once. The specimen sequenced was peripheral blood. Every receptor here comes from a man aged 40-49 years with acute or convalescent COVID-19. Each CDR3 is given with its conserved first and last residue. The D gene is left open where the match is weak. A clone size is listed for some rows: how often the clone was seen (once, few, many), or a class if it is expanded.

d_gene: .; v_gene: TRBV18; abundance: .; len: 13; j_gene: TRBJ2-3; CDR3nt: TGTGCCAGCTCACAAGGAGGGAGTGGTACGCAGTATTTT; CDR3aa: CASSQGGSGTQYF
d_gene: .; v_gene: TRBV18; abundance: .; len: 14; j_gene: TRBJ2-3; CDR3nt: TGTGCCAGCCTAAGGGGGGGCCTTGCAGATACGCAGTATTTT; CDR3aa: CASLRGGLADTQYF
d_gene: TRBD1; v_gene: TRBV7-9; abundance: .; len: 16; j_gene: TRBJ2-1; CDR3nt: TGTGCCAGCAGCTCCCGGACGAGGACAGGGGTCGATGAGCAGTTCTTC; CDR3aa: CASSSRTRTGVDEQFF
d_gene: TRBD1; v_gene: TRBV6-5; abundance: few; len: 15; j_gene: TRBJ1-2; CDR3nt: TGTGCCAGCAGTCTCACCGGGACAGCTAACTATGGCTACACCTTC; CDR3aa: CASSLTGTANYGYTF
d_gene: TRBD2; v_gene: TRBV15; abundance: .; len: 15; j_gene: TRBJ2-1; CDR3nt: TGTGCCACCAGCAGAGAGCGGGAGAACTACAATGAGCAGTTCTTC; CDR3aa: CATSRERENYNEQFF
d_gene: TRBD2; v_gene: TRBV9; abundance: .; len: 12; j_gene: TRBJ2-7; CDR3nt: TGTGCCAGCAGCGCGGGGGGAGGCGAGCAGTACTTC; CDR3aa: CASSAGGGEQYF
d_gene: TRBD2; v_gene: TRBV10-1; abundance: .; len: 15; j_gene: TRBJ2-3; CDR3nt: TGCGCCAGCCCTCCGAGCGGGAGGGCCACAGATACGCAGTATTTT; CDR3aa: CASPPSGRATDTQYF
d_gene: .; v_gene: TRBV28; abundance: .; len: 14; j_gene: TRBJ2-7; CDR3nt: TGTGCCAGCAGTTTAGCGGGGGCCCGCTACGAGCAGTACTTC; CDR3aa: CASSLAGARYEQYF
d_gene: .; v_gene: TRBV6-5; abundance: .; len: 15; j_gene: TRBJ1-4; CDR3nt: TGTGCCAGCAGTCCCACGGACCCGGAGGATGAAAAACTGTTTTTT; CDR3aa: CASSPTDPEDEKLFF
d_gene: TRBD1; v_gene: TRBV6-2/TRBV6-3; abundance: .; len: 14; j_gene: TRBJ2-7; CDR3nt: TGTGCCAGCAGTCCGCAGGGGGCGAATCGTGAGCAGTACTTC; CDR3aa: CASSPQGANREQYF
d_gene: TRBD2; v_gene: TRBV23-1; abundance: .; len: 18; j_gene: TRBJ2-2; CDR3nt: TGCGCCAGCAACCGCGGAGCGGGGGCAGCCAAGGCGGAAGGGGAGCTGTTTTTT; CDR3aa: CASNRGAGAAKAEGELFF
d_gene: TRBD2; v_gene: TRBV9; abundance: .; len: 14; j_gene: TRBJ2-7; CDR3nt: TGTGCCAGCAGCGTGACTAGCGGTTCCTACGAGCAGTACTTC; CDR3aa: CASSVTSGSYEQYF
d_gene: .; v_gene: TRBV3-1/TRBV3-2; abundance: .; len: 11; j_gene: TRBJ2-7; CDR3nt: TGTGCCAGCAGCCTTAACTACGAGCAGTACTTC; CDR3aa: CASSLNYEQYF
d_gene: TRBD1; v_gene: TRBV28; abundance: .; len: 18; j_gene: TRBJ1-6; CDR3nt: TGTGCCAGCAGACCTCAGGGGGCGAAGGGTCATATAGGTTCACCCCTCCACTTT; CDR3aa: CASRPQGAKGHIGSPLHF
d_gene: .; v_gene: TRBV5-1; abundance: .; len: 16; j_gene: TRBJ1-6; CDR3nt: TGCGCCAGCAGCTCCAGGGTTATCTCCTATAATTCACCCCTCCACTTT; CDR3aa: CASSSRVISYNSPLHF
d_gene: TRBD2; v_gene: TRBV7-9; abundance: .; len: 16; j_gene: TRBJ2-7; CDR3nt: TGTGCCAGCAGCTCAGATCGTGGACTAGGAAGGTACGAGCAGTACTTC; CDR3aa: CASSSDRGLGRYEQYF
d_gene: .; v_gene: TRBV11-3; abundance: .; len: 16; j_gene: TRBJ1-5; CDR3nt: TGTGCCAGCAGCTTATCACAACCCAGATACAATCAGCCCCAGCATTTT; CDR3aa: CASSLSQPRYNQPQHF
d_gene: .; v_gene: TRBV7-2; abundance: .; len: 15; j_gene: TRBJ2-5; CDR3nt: TGTGCCAGCAGCTTAGGAGGGGGGGTCAGAGAGACCCAGTACTTC; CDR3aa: CASSLGGGVRETQYF
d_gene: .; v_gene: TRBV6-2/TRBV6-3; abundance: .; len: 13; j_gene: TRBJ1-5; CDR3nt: TGTGCCAGCAGTTACTCAACAGCTCAGCCCCAGCATTTT; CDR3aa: CASSYSTAQPQHF
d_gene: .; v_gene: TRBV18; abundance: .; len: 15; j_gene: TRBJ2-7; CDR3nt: TGTGCCAGCTCACCACCGGAGGCCCCATCCTACGAGCAGTACTTC; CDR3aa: CASSPPEAPSYEQYF
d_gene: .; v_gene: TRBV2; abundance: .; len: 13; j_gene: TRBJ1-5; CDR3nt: TGTGCCAGCAGCCCCAATCCCAATCAGCCCCAGCATTTT; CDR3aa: CASSPNPNQPQHF
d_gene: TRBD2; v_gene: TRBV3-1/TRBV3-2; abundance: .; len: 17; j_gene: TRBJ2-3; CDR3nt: TGTGCCAGCAGCCTCTGGGGGGCTAGCGGGACCACAGATACGCAGTATTTT; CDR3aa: CASSLWGASGTTDTQYF
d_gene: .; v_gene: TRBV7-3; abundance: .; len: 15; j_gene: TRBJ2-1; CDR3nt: TGTGCCAGCAGCTCATCCTATACCTCCTACAATGAGCAGTTCTTC; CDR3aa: CASSSSYTSYNEQFF
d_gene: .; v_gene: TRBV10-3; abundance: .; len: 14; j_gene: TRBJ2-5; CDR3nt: TGTGCCATCAGTGAGTCGGTAGGGAGAGAGACCCAGTACTTC; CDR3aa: CAISESVGRETQYF
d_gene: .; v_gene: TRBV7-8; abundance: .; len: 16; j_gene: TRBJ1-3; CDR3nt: TGTGCCAGCAGCTTACTGGAGGGGTTGGCTGGAAACACCATATATTTT; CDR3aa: CASSLLEGLAGNTIYF
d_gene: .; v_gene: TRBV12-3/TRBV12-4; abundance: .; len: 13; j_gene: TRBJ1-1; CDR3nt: TGTGCCAGCAGTTTACCGACATTAACTGAAGCTTTCTTT; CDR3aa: CASSLPTLTEAFF
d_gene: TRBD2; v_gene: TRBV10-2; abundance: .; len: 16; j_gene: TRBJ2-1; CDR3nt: TGCGCCAGCAAGAAAGCGGGAGGGGGGGGATACAATGAGCAGTTCTTC; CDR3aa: CASKKAGGGGYNEQFF
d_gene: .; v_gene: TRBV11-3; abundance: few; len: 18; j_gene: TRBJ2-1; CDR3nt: TGTGCCAGCAGCCCTCAGGGATGGGGGCTTGGAGGATACAATGAGCAGTTCTTC; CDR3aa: CASSPQGWGLGGYNEQFF
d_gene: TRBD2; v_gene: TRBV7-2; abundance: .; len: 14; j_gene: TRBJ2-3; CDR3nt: TGTGCCAGCAGCTGGACTAGCGCGGCAGATACGCAGTATTTT; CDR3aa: CASSWTSAADTQYF
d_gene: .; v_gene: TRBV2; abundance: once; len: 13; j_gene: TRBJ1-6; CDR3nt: TGTGCCAGCAGGGGTGGACGGGGGTCACCCCTCCACTTT; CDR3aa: CASRGGRGSPLHF